These 8 T cell receptor beta chains came from one sample sequenced in a study of blood T cell repertoires in COVID-19. Profiling relied on immunoSEQ multiplex PCR, and the TCRdb table lists in-frame clones only, not all of them. Of 120,000 to 150,000 clones in the sample, about 87% are singletons; the top ten hold approximately 0.95%. The material sequenced was peripheral blood. The receptor set was obtained from a woman between 45 and 60 years old with acute or convalescent COVID-19.

V is TRBV4-2 and J is TRBJ2-4; 11 bases are a match to TRBD2. After removal of 3 bases from V and 2 bases from J, the junction contained 9 bases not matched to a gene. Germline V gene lookup returns CDR1 LGHNA and CDR2 YNFKEQ. This CDR3 comprises 18 residues. CDR3 in amino acids: CASSHRLSGGGPKNIQYF. DNA of the CDR3: TGTGCCAGCAGCCACCGCCTTAGCGGGGGGGGCCCCAAAAACATTCAGTACTTC.

The rearrangement joins TRBV5-1 to TRBJ1-1; 7 bases match TRBD1. V trimming: 2 bases; J trimming: 6 bases; junction bases outside the gene matches: 1. Germline loops: CDR1 SGHRS, CDR2 YFSETQ. The CDR3 sequence is 12 residues long. The DNA of the CDR3 is TGCGCCAGCAGCTTAACAGGGGCTGAAGCTTTCTTT. It is translated as CASSLTGAEAFF.

The J gene is TRBJ2-7, the V gene TRBV28; no firm D call. The germline V gene encodes CDR1 MDHEN and CDR2 SYDVKM. V shed 6 bases and J shed 0 bases, with 12 bases lying between them. The CDR3 consists of 14 residues. CDR3 nucleotides: TGTGCCAGCAGGAACTTCCCGAGCTCCTACGAGCAGTACTTC. Its translation is CASRNFPSSYEQYF.

The V and J genes are TRBV29-1 and TRBJ1-2; weak D call: TRBD1 (5 bases). The germline gives CDR1 SQVTM, CDR2 ANQGSEA. Trimming removed 5 bases from V and 8 bases from J, with 18 bases in between. This CDR3 is built from 13 residues. CDR3 nucleotides: TGCAGCGTTTCCTCGGGGGGTCCAGGGGGCTACACCTTC. It yields the protein CSVSSGGPGGYTF. The whole variable domain, remainder taken from reference TRBV29-1 and TRBJ1-2, is SAVISQKPSRDICQRGTSLTIQCQVDSQVTMMFWYRQQPGQSLTLIATANQGSEATYESGFVIDKFPISRPNLTFSTLTVSNMSPEDSSIYLCSVSSGGPGGYTFGSGTRLTVV.

With respect to this clone: The sample carries other DNA sequences with the same CDR3. The chain is built from TRBV7-3 and TRBJ2-2; the D is unclear. The CDR3 extends over 15 amino acids. CDR1 is SGHTA and CDR2 is FQGTGA in the germline V gene. V lost 0 bases and J 4 bases, leaving 9 bases between the germline ends. Here the CDR3 reads CASSLTRQGTGELFF. In DNA form, the CDR3 reads TGTGCCAGCAGCTTAACGAGACAAGGCACCGGGGAGCTGTTTTTT.

The chain uses TRBV30 and TRBJ2-3; no clear D. This CDR3 spans 12 amino acids. In germline, CDR1 is GTSNPN, CDR2 SVGIG (reference sequence). V was clipped by 0 bases and J by 6 bases, with 7 bases between them. This CDR3 reads CAWSVSVDTQYF. The DNA for the CDR3 is TGTGCCTGGAGTGTGTCAGTTGATACGCAGTATTTT.

A single count supports this clone. This chain connects TRBV30 to TRBJ2-1; D possibly corresponds to TRBD2 (5 bases). The CDR3 loop spans 13 amino acids. V gave up 4 bases and J gave up 2 bases, with 9 bases separating them. Germline-derived CDR1 and CDR2 are GTSNPN and SVGIG (reference sequence). CDR3 DNA: TGTGCCTGGAAGGCGGGCCCCTACAATGAGCAGTTCTTC. It translates to CAWKAGPYNEQFF. The entire variable domain, with the rest obtained from reference TRBV30 and TRBJ2-1, is as follows: SQTIHQWPATLVQPVGSPLSLECTVEGTSNPNLYWYRQAAGRGLQLLFYSVGIGQISSEVPQNLSASRPQDRQFILSSKKLLLSDSGFYLCAWKAGPYNEQFFGPGTRLTVL.

V gene TRBV9 combines with J gene TRBJ2-2, with 15 bases matching TRBD2. Per the germline V gene, CDR1 is SGDLS and CDR2 is YYNGEE. The junction had 3 bases not matched to a gene; V was cut back by 3 bases and J by 3 bases. CDR3 length: 17 amino acids. This chain's CDR3 is CASSAGTSGGYTGELFF. The CDR3 DNA reads TGTGCCAGCAGCGCCGGGACTAGCGGGGGGTACACCGGGGAGCTGTTTTTT.